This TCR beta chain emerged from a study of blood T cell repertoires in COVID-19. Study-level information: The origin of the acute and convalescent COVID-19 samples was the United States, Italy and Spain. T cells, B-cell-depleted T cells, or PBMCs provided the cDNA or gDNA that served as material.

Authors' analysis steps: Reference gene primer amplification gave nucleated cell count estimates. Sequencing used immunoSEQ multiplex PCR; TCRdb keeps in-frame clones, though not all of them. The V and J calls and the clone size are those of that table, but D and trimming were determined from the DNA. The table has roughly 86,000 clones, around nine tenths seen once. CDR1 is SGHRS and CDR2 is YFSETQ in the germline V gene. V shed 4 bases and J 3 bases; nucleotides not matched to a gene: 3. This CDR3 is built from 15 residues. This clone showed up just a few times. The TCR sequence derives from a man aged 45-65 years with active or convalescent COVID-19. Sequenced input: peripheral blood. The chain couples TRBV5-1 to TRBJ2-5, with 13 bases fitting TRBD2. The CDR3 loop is CASSAGTSGEETQYF. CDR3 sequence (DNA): TGCGCCAGCAGCGCGGGGACTAGCGGGGAAGAGACCCAGTACTTC.